This TCR beta chain emerged from a study of T cells in Graves' hyperthyroidism and ophthalmopathy. It was RNA transcripts that yielded the amplified TCR beta CDR3 regions. HTBI primers were the set used in a first-round RT-PCR of the TCR CDR3. TCRdb independently ran MiXCR on the multiplex PCR reads; one entry per CDR3 protein. The sample carries about 380,000 distinct CDR3 sequences, around 20% recorded once. The germline V gene encodes CDR1 DFQATT and CDR2 SNEGSKA (reference sequence). Trimming removed 3 bases from V and 3 bases from J; junction bases left unmatched: 8. CDR3 length equals 16 residues. The study based diagnoses on clinical symptoms, serum thyroxine and TRAb, thyroid ultrasound and orbital computed tomography. Of note for this clonotype: Its antigen is undetermined.

Study findings and constraints: Ophthalmopathy onset followed model prediction by a median about 6.9 months. Within blood appeared most thyroid clonotypes that had expanded above 0.001.

The sequenced material came from blood. V and J are TRBV20-1 and TRBJ2-5; TRBD2 matches at 12 bases. The receptor comes from a man aged 18 to 35 with Graves' ophthalmopathy. CDR3 sequence: CSASDGLAGPKETQYF. DNA of the CDR3: TGCAGTGCTAGCGATGGACTAGCGGGACCTAAAGAGACCCAGTACTTC.